Shown below are 6 T cell receptor beta chains from a single sample sequenced in a study of T-cell reconstitution after alpha-beta-depleted transplantation in children. Using unique molecular identifiers, the investigators prepared the TCRbeta library. TCRdb reprocessed the PCR reads via MiXCR and lists one record per CDR3 protein. The sample holds 640,000 or so distinct CDR3 sequences, roughly 15% seen once. This specimen consisted of PBMCs from the stem cell graft donor, obtained from the stem cell graft. The receptors originated from a human donor who donated a stem cell graft to a child with acute myeloid leukemia.

The J gene is TRBJ1-4, the V gene TRBV30; maybe TRBD1 (5 bases). The CDR3 has 12 residues. V was shortened by 3 bases and J by 8 bases, with 10 bases between the two germline ends. Germline V CDR1 and CDR2: GTSNPN, SVGIG (reference sequence). The CDR3 here is CAWRDKGEKLFF. The CDR3 coding sequence is TGTGCCTGGAGGGACAAAGGGGAAAAACTGTTTTTT.

This clonotype was counted ten times or more. The CDR3 DNA sequence: TGTGCCAGCAGCTTAGTAGCGGGGAGGCCAGATACGCAGTATTTT. It yields the protein CASSLVAGRPDTQYF. V gene TRBV7-2 combines with J gene TRBJ2-3, with TRBD2 matching over 8 bases. After removal of 1 base from V and 4 bases from J, the junction contained 4 bases not matched to a gene. This CDR3 region has 15 residues. Germline CDR1 is SGHTA and CDR2 is FQGNSA.

This clonotype was found many times. The V call is TRBV20-1, the J call TRBJ1-2; a possible D gene is TRBD1 (5 bases). Germline V gene sequence: CDR1 DFQATT, CDR2 SNEGSKA (reference sequence). Trimming removed 2 bases from V and 7 bases from J, with 11 bases in between. The CDR3 is made up of 12 amino acids. CDR3 residues: CSARSGTAGYTF. The DNA for the CDR3 is TGCAGTGCTAGAAGCGGGACGGCTGGCTACACCTTC.

This clonotype has a count of ten or more. The V call is TRBV5-6, the J call TRBJ1-1; no clear D gene. Trimming took off 3 bases at V and 5 bases at J, with 14 bases between the two ends. Germline values: CDR1 SGHDT, CDR2 YYEEEE. The CDR3 sequence is 14 residues long. CDR3 in DNA: TGTGCCAGCAGCTCGGCCTCGGGAGTGACTGAAGCTTTCTTT. Translated: CASSSASGVTEAFF.

This clonotype has a handful of counts. The chain recombines TRBV5-6 with TRBJ2-7; D may be TRBD1 (5 bases). The CDR3 has 16 residues. Germline CDR1 SGHDT, CDR2 YYEEEE. V gave up 3 bases and J gave up 2 bases, with 18 bases separating them. CDR3 loop: CASSSFPTVTTYEQYF. The CDR3 DNA reads as TGTGCCAGCAGCTCGTTTCCGACAGTCACAACCTACGAGCAGTACTTC.

This clonotype was seen a handful of times. This sequence joins TRBV20-1 and TRBJ1-5, with 10 bases aligning to TRBD1. The V gene end was trimmed by 3 bases and the J gene end by 0 bases; junction bases not matched to a gene: 11. There are 18 residues in the CDR3. In germline, CDR1 is DFQATT, CDR2 SNEGSKA (reference sequence). CDR3 nucleotides: TGCAGTGCTAGGGGTACCGGGACAGGGGATTATAGCAATCAGCCCCAGCATTTT. Its translation is CSARGTGTGDYSNQPQHF.